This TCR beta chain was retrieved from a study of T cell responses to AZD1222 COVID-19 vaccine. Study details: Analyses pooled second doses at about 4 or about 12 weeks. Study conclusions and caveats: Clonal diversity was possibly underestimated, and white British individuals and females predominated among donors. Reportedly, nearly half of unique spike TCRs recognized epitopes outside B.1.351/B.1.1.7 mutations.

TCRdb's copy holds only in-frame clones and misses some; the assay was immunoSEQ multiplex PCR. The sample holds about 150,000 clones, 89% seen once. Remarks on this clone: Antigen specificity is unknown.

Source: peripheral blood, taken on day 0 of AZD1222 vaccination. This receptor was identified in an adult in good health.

CDR3 protein: CASTRTSGSGNEQFF. In DNA form, the CDR3 reads TGTGCCAGCACCCGGACTAGCGGGAGTGGCAATGAGCAGTTCTTC. This chain uses TRBV7-9 with TRBJ2-1; 13 bases line up with TRBD2. The CDR3 totals 15 residues. The ends lost 7 bases at V and 6 bases at J; junction bases unmatched: 6. Germline CDR1 SEHNR, CDR2 FQNEAQ (reference sequence).